This T cell receptor beta chain was obtained from a study of blood T cell repertoires in COVID-19. Study at large: COVID-19 samples collected from the United States, Italy and Spain covered acute and convalescent phases. T cells, B-cell-depleted T cells, or PBMCs provided the cDNA or gDNA that served as material.

The table came from immunoSEQ multiplex PCR; TCRdb's copy has only in-frame clones and leaves some out. The sample lists about 400,000 clones; about 90% were seen once. The V gene's germline CDR1 is SGHTA and CDR2 FQGNSA. This CDR3 has 14 residues. V shed 0 bases and J shed 6 bases, with 9 bases lying between them. The receptor comes from a man aged 35-49 years with acute or convalescent COVID-19. The V call is TRBV7-2, the J call TRBJ2-4; a weak D match, TRBD1 (6 bases). The sample consisted of peripheral blood. This chain's CDR3 is CASSLAGQPNIQYF. For the CDR3, the DNA is TGTGCCAGCAGCTTAGCAGGACAGCCAAACATTCAGTACTTC.